These 30 T cell receptor beta chains share one sample of origin, sequenced in a study of T cell responses to AZD1222 COVID-19 vaccine. The method was immunoSEQ multiplex PCR; TCRdb's version includes in-frame clones alone and lacks a portion of them. Here the sample spans 250,000 to 300,000 clones, around 93% being singletons. The sample consisted of peripheral blood, taken 28 days after the second AZD1222 dose. These receptors all stem from an adult who received the AZD1222 COVID-19 vaccine.

The chain is built from TRBV12-3 or TRBV12-4 and TRBJ1-2, with D perhaps matching TRBD1 (5 bases). This CDR3 spans 11 amino acids. Trimming shortened V by 1 base and J by 12 bases, and 9 bases separated the two germline ends. The CDR3 bases are TGTGCCAGCAGTTTAGGGGGCTACCACACCTTC. It yields the protein CASSLGGYHTF.

This chain joins TRBV14 and TRBJ2-5; no clear D gene. This CDR3 region has 15 residues. From germline, CDR1 is SGHDN and CDR2 FVKESK. V lost 1 base and J 1 base, leaving 10 bases between the germline ends. CDR3 loop: CASSQVKTFQETQYF. The CDR3 DNA reads TGTGCCAGCAGCCAAGTAAAAACCTTCCAAGAGACCCAGTACTTC. Full variable domain (remainder filled in from reference TRBV14 and TRBJ2-5): EAGVTQFPSHSVIEKGQTVTLRCDPISGHDNLYWYRRVMGKEIKFLLHFVKESKQDESGMPNNRFLAERTGGTYSTLKVQPAELEDSGVYFCASSQVKTFQETQYFGPGTRLLVL.

V is TRBV5-1 and J is TRBJ2-5, with TRBD1 matching over 10 bases. Trimming cost V 4 bases and J 2 bases; bases outside gene matches: 14. Germline V lookup: CDR1 SGHRS, CDR2 YFSETQ. This CDR3 comprises 18 residues. The CDR3 DNA sequence: TGCGCCAGCAGCCACGTCTCTACCGGGACAGGGGAACAAGAGACCCAGTACTTC. Protein: CASSHVSTGTGEQETQYF.

This clone was observed a single time. This chain joins TRBV5-1 and TRBJ1-2; D is possibly TRBD1 (6 bases). V was cut by 0 bases and J by 8 bases, with 14 bases left in between. Looked up from germline, CDR1 is SGHRS and CDR2 is YFSETQ. This CDR3 spans 14 amino acids. The CDR3 spells CASSLAPPGVGYTF. The DNA of the CDR3 is TGCGCCAGCAGCTTGGCCCCGCCAGGGGTAGGCTACACCTTC.

The CDR3 nucleotides are TGTGCCAGCAGCGTTACTTCAGGGAGCTCCTATAATTCACCCCTCCACTTT. Translating gives CASSVTSGSSYNSPLHF. The chain couples TRBV9 to TRBJ1-6; D possibly corresponds to TRBD1 (5 bases). The CDR3 sequence is 17 residues long. Germline CDR1 is SGDLS and CDR2 is YYNGEE. V gave up 2 bases and J gave up 0 bases, with 12 bases separating them.

This clone showed up just once. The same CDR3 can be traced to other DNA sequences in this sample. The chain recombines TRBV2 with TRBJ1-1, with unresolved D. Germline V gives CDR1 SNHLY, CDR2 FYNNEI. This CDR3 region has 17 residues. The ends were cut back, 5 bases at V and 1 base at J, with 20 bases in the middle. The CDR3 nucleotides are TGTGCCAGCAGTCGTGGAGGAGTTGTGGGAGGGAACACTGAAGCTTTCTTT. It specifies CASSRGGVVGGNTEAFF.

This clone was recorded only once. The CDR3 spells CASSESRGEQFF. Here the CDR3 DNA reads TGCGCCAGCAGTGAGAGCCGTGGGGAGCAGTTCTTC. This chain joins TRBV10-2 and TRBJ2-1; D gene uncertain. Germline loops: CDR1 WSHSY, CDR2 SAAADI. V was shortened by 2 bases and J by 10 bases, with 9 bases between the two germline ends. The CDR3 is 12 residues long.

This sequence joins TRBV2 and TRBJ1-6, with 8 positions matching TRBD1. The CDR3 is 13 amino acids. The germline V gene has CDR1 SNHLY and CDR2 FYNNEI. With V trimmed by 8 bases and J by 7 bases, 4 bases remained unmatched. The CDR3 here is CASSTGVNSPLHF. The CDR3 DNA follows: TGTGCCAGCTCGACAGGGGTCAATTCACCCCTCCACTTT.

Here the CDR3 reads CASSWWASTDTQYF. The CDR3 bases are TGTGCCAGCAGTTGGTGGGCTAGCACAGATACGCAGTATTTT. This chain uses TRBV28 with TRBJ2-3; D is uncertain. This CDR3 has 14 residues. The germline V gene encodes CDR1 MDHEN and CDR2 SYDVKM. V lost 4 bases and J lost 0, with 8 bases in between.

This chain's CDR3 is CASSKVWGGYTF. The CDR3 DNA follows: TGTGCCAGCAGCAAAGTCTGGGGCGGCTACACCTTC. This rearrangement joins TRBV21-1 to TRBJ1-2; whether TRBD1, the table's D call, matches the DNA was not checked. TRBV21-1 is listed as a pseudogene. This CDR3 spans 12 amino acids.

The chain joins TRBV7-9 to TRBJ2-7; 10 nucleotides agree with TRBD2. The CDR3 loop spans 16 amino acids. V trimming: 5 bases; J trimming: 2 bases; junction bases outside the gene matches: 9. Germline V gene data show CDR1 as SEHNR and CDR2 as FQNEAQ (reference sequence). CDR3 residues: CASSAPGLAFPYEQYF. CDR3 bases: TGTGCCAGCAGCGCCCCGGGACTAGCGTTTCCCTACGAGCAGTACTTC.

This clone was recorded a few times. The genes are TRBV9 and TRBJ2-3; 15 bases match TRBD2. The CDR3 runs to 17 residues. Trimming at V came to 2 bases and at J to 1 base, leaving 2 bases not matched to a gene. Germline values: CDR1 SGDLS, CDR2 YYNGEE. The CDR3 region has the DNA TGTGCCAGCAGCGTTGGACTAGCGGGGGGGGGCACAGATACGCAGTATTTT. Amino acid sequence: CASSVGLAGGGTDTQYF.

The rearrangement uses TRBV13 and TRBJ2-7, with TRBD1 matching 10 bases. Germline V lookup: CDR1 PRHDT, CDR2 FYEKMQ (reference sequence). This CDR3 is built from 15 residues. The ends lost 6 bases at V and 6 bases at J; junction bases unmatched: 11. The CDR3 sequence: CASRARGQGNSEQYF. CDR3 DNA sequence: TGTGCCAGCAGGGCAAGGGGACAGGGGAACTCCGAGCAGTACTTC.

J is TRBJ1-4 and V is TRBV2; D may be TRBD1 (6 bases). The V gene's germline CDR1 is SNHLY and CDR2 FYNNEI. The CDR3 is 14 residues long. V dropped 9 bases and J dropped 10 bases, with 21 bases sitting between them. The CDR3 protein is CASLKELQGGKLFF. In DNA form, the CDR3 reads TGTGCCAGTCTGAAGGAGTTACAGGGAGGAAAACTGTTTTTT.

Details on this clone: The sample contains more than one DNA sequence encoding this CDR3. The rearrangement joins TRBV7-9 to TRBJ1-1; D unclear. The CDR3 sequence is 13 residues long. The V end lost 2 bases, the J end lost 1 base, and 5 bases lay between the germline ends. The V gene's germline CDR1 is SEHNR and CDR2 FQNEAQ (reference sequence). CDR3 loop: CASSLTGNTEAFF. The CDR3 DNA reads TGTGCCAGCAGCTTAACGGGGAACACTGAAGCTTTCTTT.

This clone was detected once. The rearrangement uses TRBV6-5 and TRBJ1-5; D gene unclear. Germline V gene sequence: CDR1 MNHEY, CDR2 SVGAGI. Trimming left V 2 bases short and J 1 base short, with 12 bases between. This CDR3 spans 16 amino acids. This CDR3 reads CASSYLGVGSNQPQHF. For the CDR3, the DNA is TGTGCCAGCAGTTACCTGGGAGTCGGGAGCAATCAGCCCCAGCATTTT.

The chain has TRBV5-8 and TRBJ2-3; D is perhaps TRBD1 (5 bases). This CDR3 is 17 amino acids long. Trimming took off 4 bases at V and 1 base at J, with 19 bases between the two ends. CDR1 and CDR2 (germline): SGHTS, YDEGEE. CDR3 protein: CASSRQPRPQGTDTQYF. The CDR3 DNA reads TGTGCCAGCAGCCGACAGCCCAGACCCCAGGGCACAGATACGCAGTATTTT.

Here the CDR3 reads CASSLGQSRSGNTIYF. CDR3 DNA sequence: TGTGCCAGCAGCTTAGGACAGAGCCGCTCTGGAAACACCATATATTTT. This sequence joins TRBV11-2 and TRBJ1-3, with D maybe TRBD1 (5 bases). The CDR3 is made up of 16 amino acids. CDR1 and CDR2 from the germline V gene are SGHAT and FQNNGV. Deletions cut 1 base from V and 0 bases from J, with 10 bases between.

This clone appeared many times. The chain recombines TRBV10-3 with TRBJ1-1; the D is unclear. Germline V gene data show CDR1 as ENHRY and CDR2 as SYGVKD. The CDR3 runs to 11 residues. The V end lost 10 bases, the J end lost 1 base, and 7 bases lay between the germline ends. The CDR3 sequence: CATQENTEAFF. The CDR3 DNA follows: TGTGCCACACAAGAGAACACTGAAGCTTTCTTT.

This chain joins TRBV19 and TRBJ1-5; D is uncertain. The CDR3 loop spans 14 amino acids. Trimming stripped 1 base from V and 7 bases from J, with 11 bases between. The germline CDR1 and CDR2 sequences are LNHDA and SQIVND (reference sequence). The CDR3 region has the DNA TGTGCCAGTAGTATAGGTGGGAGGAGACAGCCCCAGCATTTT. Protein: CASSIGGRRQPQHF.

The chain couples TRBV4-3 to TRBJ2-1; possibly TRBD2 for D (5 bases). The CDR3 covers 17 residues. CDR1 and CDR2 (germline): LGHNA, YSLEER. V was shortened by 0 bases and J by 0 bases, with 12 bases between the two germline ends. CDR3 in DNA: TGCGCCAGCAGCCAAGAAGCGGCACCGAGCTCCTACAATGAGCAGTTCTTC. Encoded protein: CASSQEAAPSSYNEQFF.

On this clone: At the DNA level, this CDR3 is encoded by other sequences in the same sample as well. The V gene is TRBV28, the J gene TRBJ2-7; D is unresolved. This CDR3 is built from 12 residues. Germline CDR1 MDHEN, CDR2 SYDVKM. Trimming shortened V by 2 bases and J by 4 bases, and 6 bases separated the two germline ends. CDR3 sequence (DNA): TGTGCCAGCAGTTTAGGGCAATACGAGCAGTACTTC. It yields the protein CASSLGQYEQYF.

The chain is built from TRBV12-3 or TRBV12-4 and TRBJ2-7, with D unclear. The CDR3 spans 11 residues. Trimming cost V 8 bases and J 6 bases, with 11 bases left between them. The DNA for the CDR3 is TGTGCCAGCGCTCGTACGGCCGAGCAGTACTTC. Translated, it gives CASARTAEQYF.

The CDR3 region is CAISDGRSGGPRELFF. The CDR3 bases are TGTGCCATCAGTGATGGTAGGAGCGGGGGGCCTCGGGAGCTGTTTTTT. The rearrangement joins TRBV10-3 to TRBJ2-2; 9 bases align to TRBD2. The germline V gene has CDR1 ENHRY and CDR2 SYGVKD. The CDR3 is made up of 16 amino acids. V shed 3 bases and J 9 bases; nucleotides not matched to a gene: 11.

This chain connects TRBV2 to TRBJ1-2; D is ambiguous. The CDR3 extends over 13 amino acids. CDR1 is SNHLY, CDR2 FYNNEI, per germline. Trimming stripped 2 bases from V and 5 bases from J, with 9 bases between. The CDR3, as DNA: TGTGCCAGCAGTGAAAACGCTGAGTATGGCTACACCTTC. Its protein is CASSENAEYGYTF.

The chain joins TRBV5-4 to TRBJ2-2; TRBD2 matches 16 bases. V was clipped by 0 bases and J by 7 bases; unmatched bases: 6. The germline V gene has CDR1 SGHNT and CDR2 YYREEE (reference sequence). The CDR3 runs to 18 residues. This chain's CDR3 is CASSLDGTSGGDGGELFF. DNA for the CDR3: TGTGCCAGCAGCTTGGACGGGACTAGCGGGGGGGACGGCGGGGAGCTGTTTTTT.

The chain carries TRBV28 and TRBJ1-1, with a weak D call TRBD1 (5 bases). The V gene lost 8 bases and the J gene lost 0 bases, with 16 bases spanning the gap. Germline loops: CDR1 MDHEN, CDR2 SYDVKM. This CDR3 has 15 amino acids. The CDR3 reads CASPPRTFMNTEAFF. The CDR3, as DNA: TGTGCCAGCCCCCCCCGGACATTCATGAACACTGAAGCTTTCTTT.

This clone came up once. The V and J genes are TRBV18 and TRBJ1-2; 11 bases fit TRBD1. After removal of 2 bases from V and 7 bases from J, the junction contained 6 bases not matched to a gene. The CDR3 is 15 residues long. In germline, CDR1 is KGHSH, CDR2 LQKENI. The CDR3 is CASSPGGQGAFGYTF. CDR3 in DNA: TGTGCCAGCTCACCAGGTGGACAGGGGGCCTTTGGCTACACCTTC.

The chain couples TRBV19 to TRBJ1-4; 7 bases agree with TRBD1. V lost 5 bases to trimming and J lost 8 bases; unmatched junction nucleotides: 8. In germline, CDR1 is LNHDA, CDR2 SQIVND (reference sequence). The CDR3 is 14 residues long. The CDR3 spells CASSAHRGSEKLFF. Written as DNA, the CDR3 is TGTGCCAGTAGTGCGCACAGGGGTAGCGAAAAACTGTTTTTT. The full variable domain, completed using reference TRBV19 and TRBJ1-4, is DGGITQSPKYLFRKEGQNVTLSCEQNLNHDAMYWYRQDPGQGLRLIYYSQIVNDFQKGDIAEGYSVSREKKESFPLTVTSAQKNPTAFYLCASSAHRGSEKLFFGSGTQLSVL.

The chain links TRBV29-1 to TRBJ2-3; 14 bases line up with TRBD2. V lost 3 bases to trimming and J lost 5 bases; unmatched junction nucleotides: 4. The CDR3 runs 15 residues. Germline CDR1 SQVTM, CDR2 ANQGSEA. CDR3 sequence: CSVDGTSGRQDTQYF. CDR3 sequence (DNA): TGCAGCGTTGATGGGACTAGCGGGAGACAAGATACGCAGTATTTT.